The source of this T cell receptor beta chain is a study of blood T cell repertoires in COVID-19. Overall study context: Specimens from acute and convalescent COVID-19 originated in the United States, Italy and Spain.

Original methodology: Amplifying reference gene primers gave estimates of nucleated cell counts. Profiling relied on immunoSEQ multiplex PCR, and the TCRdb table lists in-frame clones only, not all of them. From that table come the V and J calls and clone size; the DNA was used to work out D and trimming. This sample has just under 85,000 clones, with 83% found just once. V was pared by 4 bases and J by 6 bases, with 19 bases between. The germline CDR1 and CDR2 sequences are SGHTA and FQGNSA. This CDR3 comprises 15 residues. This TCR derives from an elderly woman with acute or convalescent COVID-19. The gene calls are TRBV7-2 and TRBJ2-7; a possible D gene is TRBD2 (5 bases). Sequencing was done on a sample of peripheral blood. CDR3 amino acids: CASSWRMVTFGEQYF. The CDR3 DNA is TGTGCCAGCAGCTGGAGGATGGTGACATTCGGCGAGCAGTACTTC.